This entry is about one T cell receptor beta chain. Its recognized antigen is unknown. Base qualities are not provided; no much larger clone lies one nucleotide away. This sample stems from a study of blood T cell repertoires in COVID-19 (TCRdb year 2020). About the full investigation: Samples covering the acute and convalescent phases of COVID-19 were provided by collaborators in the United States, Italy and Spain. The samples were drawn from two sources: the first 160 participants of the ongoing ImmuneRACE study, and 1,000 to 1,500 subjects contributed by 6 global collaborators. Nearly every sample came with metadata listing a de-identified subject ID, COVID-19 status, age in years and sex. Subjects who had been exposed to COVID-19, were actively infected with it, or had recovered from it provided the deeply sampled blood TCRbeta repertoires that made up the dataset. Where available, HLA class I and class II types were taken from metadata supplied by the sample provider and were not determined by assay-based typing. The repertoires were released in a freely available public database meant as a resource for research on the immune response to SARS-CoV-2. The prospective study material was composed of cDNA or gDNA derived from T cells, B-cell-depleted T cells, or PBMCs. What the authors observed across the whole study: The amount of clinical and demographic metadata varied by source and participant and was provided uncurated.

Participants in the prospective study were enrolled through a virtual design, were aged roughly 18 to 100 years, and lived in approximately 25 United States geographic areas. In the prospective study, cohorts were assigned on the basis of participant-reported clinical history obtained from a screening survey and a study questionnaire. Recovered participants in ImmuneRACE Cohort 3 were defined as having two consecutive negative NP/OP PCR tests, clearance from a healthcare professional, or resolution of symptoms. Each participant in the prospective study had whole blood, serum and a nasopharyngeal or oropharyngeal swab collected by mobile phlebotomists. Prospective study participants could optionally give additional blood draws and questionnaires over an approximately 2-month period. Blood samples from the prospective study were shipped frozen or at room temperature prior to DNA extraction. CDR1 and CDR2, per the germline V gene, are SGHTA and FQGNSA. Trimming removed 5 bases from V and 3 bases from J, leaving 11 bases between the germline ends. The cysteine opens and the phenylalanine closes a CDR3 of 14 amino acids. The retained sequence is limited to the CDR3, 42 bases, with the frame set at the first base.

TCRbeta CDR3 regions were amplified from genomic DNA by means of the immunoSEQ Assay, a bias-controlled multiplex PCR. On the authors' methods: The number of nucleated cells in each sample was estimated from the amplification of reference gene primers within the assay. Sequence reads were collapsed and filtered to measure the absolute abundance of every unique TCRbeta CDR3 rearrangement. For each sample, productive Simpson clonality was calculated by taking the square root of Simpson's diversity index across productive rearrangements. As stored in TCRdb, this immuneACCESS dataset retains in-frame rearrangements with V and J assigned. A fraction of the clones does not appear; measured against another copy, unresolved V genes explain less than half of the discrepancy, and the remainder lacks a known reason. V, J and clone size were drawn from that table, and D and trimming were deduced from the DNA. Across this sample there are a few hundred thousand clones, with about 91% seen only once. The top ten hold about 8.9% of the sample.

The TCR sequence derives from a woman between 18 and 29 years old who had recovered from COVID-19. Sequencing used PBMCs or T cells enriched from blood (not recorded which). The rearranged chain carries TRBV7-2 and TRBJ2-1; the D gene is perhaps TRBD2, from 5 matching bases. The sequenced DNA is TGTGCCAGCAGCCGCACTCGGGGCTACAATGAGCAGTTCTTC. It translates as CASSRTRGYNEQFF. Reference TRBV7-2 and TRBJ2-1 proteins supply the regions before and after the CDR3; the full variable domain is: GAGVSQSPSNKVTEKGKDVELRCDPISGHTALYWYRQSLGQGLEFLIYFQGNSAPDKSGLPSDRFSAERTGGSVSTLTIQRTQQEDSAVYLCASSRTRGYNEQFFGPGTRLTVL.